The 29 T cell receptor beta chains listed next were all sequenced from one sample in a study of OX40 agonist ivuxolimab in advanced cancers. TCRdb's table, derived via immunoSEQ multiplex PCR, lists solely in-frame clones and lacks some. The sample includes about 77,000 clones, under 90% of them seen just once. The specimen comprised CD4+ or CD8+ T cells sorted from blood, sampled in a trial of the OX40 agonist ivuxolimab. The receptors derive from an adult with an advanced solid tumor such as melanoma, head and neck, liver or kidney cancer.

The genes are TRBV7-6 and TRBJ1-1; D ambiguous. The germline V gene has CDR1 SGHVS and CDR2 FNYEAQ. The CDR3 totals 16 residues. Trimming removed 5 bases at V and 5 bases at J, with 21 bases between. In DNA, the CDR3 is TGTGCCAGCAGCCTCAGGACCCGGTCAGACGGTACTGAAGCTTTCTTT. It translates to CASSLRTRSDGTEAFF.

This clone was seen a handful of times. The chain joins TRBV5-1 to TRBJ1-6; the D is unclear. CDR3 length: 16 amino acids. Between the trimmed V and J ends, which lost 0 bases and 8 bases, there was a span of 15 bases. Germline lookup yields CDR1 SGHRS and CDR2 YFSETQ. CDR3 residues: CASSLARGALDSPLHF. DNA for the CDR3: TGCGCCAGCAGCTTGGCCCGGGGAGCCCTCGATTCACCCCTCCACTTT.

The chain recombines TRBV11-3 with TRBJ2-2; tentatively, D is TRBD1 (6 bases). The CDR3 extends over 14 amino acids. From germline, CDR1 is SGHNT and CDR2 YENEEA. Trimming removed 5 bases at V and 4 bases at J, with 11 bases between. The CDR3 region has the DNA TGTGCCAGCAGCCAGCAGGGGAGCACCGGGGAGCTGTTTTTT. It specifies CASSQQGSTGELFF. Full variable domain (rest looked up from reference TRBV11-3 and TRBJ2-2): EAGVVQSPRYKIIEKKQPVAFWCNPISGHNTLYWYLQNLGQGPELLIRYENEEAVDDSQLPKDRFSAERLKGVDSTLKIQPAELGDSAVYLCASSQQGSTGELFFGEGSRLTVL.

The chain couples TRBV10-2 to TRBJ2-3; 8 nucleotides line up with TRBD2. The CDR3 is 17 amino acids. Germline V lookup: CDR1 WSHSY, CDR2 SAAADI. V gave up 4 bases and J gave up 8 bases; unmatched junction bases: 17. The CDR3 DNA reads TGCGCCAGCAGTGTACGGGGGGGGCCCTCCGCCTACCCTACGCAGTATTTT. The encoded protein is CASSVRGGPSAYPTQYF.

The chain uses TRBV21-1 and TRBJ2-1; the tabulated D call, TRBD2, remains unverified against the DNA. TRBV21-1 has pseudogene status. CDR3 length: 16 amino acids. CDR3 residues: CASSKEGTRRGDEQFF. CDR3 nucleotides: TGTGCCAGCAGCAAAGAGGGGACCCGCCGCGGGGATGAGCAGTTCTTC.

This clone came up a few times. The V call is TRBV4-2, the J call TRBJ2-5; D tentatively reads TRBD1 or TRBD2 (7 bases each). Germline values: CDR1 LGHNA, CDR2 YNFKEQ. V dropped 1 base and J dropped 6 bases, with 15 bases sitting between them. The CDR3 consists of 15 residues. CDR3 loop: CASSQGEQGGKTQYF. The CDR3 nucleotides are TGTGCCAGCAGCCAAGGAGAGCAGGGGGGGAAGACCCAGTACTTC.

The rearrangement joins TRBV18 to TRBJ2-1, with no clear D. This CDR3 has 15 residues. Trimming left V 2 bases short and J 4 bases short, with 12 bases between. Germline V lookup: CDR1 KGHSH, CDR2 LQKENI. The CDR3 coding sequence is TGTGCCAGCTCACCAATTACAGTCGAGTACAATGAGCAGTTCTTC. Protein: CASSPITVEYNEQFF.

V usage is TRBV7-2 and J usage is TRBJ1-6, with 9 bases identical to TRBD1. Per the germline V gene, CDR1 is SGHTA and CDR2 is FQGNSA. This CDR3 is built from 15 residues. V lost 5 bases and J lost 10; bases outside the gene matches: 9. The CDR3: CASSQRGQGGSPLHF. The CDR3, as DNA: TGTGCCAGCAGCCAGAGGGGACAGGGTGGATCACCCCTCCACTTT.

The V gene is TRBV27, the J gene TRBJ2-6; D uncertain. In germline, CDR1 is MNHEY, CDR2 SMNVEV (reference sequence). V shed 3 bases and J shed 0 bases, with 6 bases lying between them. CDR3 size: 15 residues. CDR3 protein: CASSFASSGANVLTF. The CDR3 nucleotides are TGTGCCAGCAGTTTTGCCTCCTCTGGGGCCAACGTCCTGACTTTC.

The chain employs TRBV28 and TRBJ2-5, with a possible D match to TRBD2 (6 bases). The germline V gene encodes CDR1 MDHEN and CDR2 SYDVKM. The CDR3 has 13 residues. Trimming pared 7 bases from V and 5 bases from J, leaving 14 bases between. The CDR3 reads CASTEGRGETQYF. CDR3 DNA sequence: TGTGCCAGCACGGAGGGGCGCGGGGAGACCCAGTACTTC.

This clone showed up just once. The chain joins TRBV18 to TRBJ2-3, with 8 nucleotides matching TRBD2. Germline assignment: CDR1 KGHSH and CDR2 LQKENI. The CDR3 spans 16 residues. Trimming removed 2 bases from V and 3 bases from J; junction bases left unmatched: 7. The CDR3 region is CASSPNLSGRTDTQYF. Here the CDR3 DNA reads TGTGCCAGCTCACCAAATCTGAGCGGGAGAACAGATACGCAGTATTTT.

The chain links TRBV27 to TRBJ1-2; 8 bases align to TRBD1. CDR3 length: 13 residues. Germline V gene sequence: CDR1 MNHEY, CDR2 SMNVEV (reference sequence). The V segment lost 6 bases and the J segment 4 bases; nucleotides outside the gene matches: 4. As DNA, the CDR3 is TGTGCCAGCAGCTACAGGGGGGGCTATGGCTACACCTTC. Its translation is CASSYRGGYGYTF.

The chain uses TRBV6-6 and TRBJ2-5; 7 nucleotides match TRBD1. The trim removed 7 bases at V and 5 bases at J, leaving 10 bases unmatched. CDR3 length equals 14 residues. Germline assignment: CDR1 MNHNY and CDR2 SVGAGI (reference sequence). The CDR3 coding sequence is TGTGCCAGCAAAAGGGACAGACTGGGGGAGACCCAGTACTTC. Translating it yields CASKRDRLGETQYF.

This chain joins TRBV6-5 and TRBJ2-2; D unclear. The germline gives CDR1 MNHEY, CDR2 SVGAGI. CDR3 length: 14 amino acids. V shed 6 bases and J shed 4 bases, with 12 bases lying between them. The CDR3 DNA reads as TGTGCCAGCAGCATGGGGAAGTTCACCGGGGAGCTGTTTTTT. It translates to CASSMGKFTGELFF.

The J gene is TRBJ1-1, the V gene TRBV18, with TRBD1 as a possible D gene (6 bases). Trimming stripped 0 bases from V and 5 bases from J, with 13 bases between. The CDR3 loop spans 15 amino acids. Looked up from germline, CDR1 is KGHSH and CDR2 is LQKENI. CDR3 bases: TGTGCCAGCTCACCACCGGGGGCTCGGGATACTGAAGCTTTCTTT. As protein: CASSPPGARDTEAFF.

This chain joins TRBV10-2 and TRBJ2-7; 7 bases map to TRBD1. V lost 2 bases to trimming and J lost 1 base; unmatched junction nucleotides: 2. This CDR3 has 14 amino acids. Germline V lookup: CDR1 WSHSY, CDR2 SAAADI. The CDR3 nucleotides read TGCGCCAGCAGTGAGCCAGGGGGATCCTACGAGCAGTACTTC. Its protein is CASSEPGGSYEQYF.

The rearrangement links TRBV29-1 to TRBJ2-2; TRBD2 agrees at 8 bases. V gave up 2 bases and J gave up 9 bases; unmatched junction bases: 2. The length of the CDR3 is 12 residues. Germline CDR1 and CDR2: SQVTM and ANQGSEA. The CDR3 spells CSVENSGRELFF. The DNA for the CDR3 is TGCAGCGTTGAAAATAGCGGGAGGGAGCTGTTTTTT.

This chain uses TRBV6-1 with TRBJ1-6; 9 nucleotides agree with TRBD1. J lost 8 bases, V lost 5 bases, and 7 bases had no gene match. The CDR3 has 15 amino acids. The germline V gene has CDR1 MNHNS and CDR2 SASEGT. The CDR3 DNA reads TGTGCCAGCAGTCCTTGGACAGGGGCCGATTCACCCCTCCACTTT. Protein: CASSPWTGADSPLHF.

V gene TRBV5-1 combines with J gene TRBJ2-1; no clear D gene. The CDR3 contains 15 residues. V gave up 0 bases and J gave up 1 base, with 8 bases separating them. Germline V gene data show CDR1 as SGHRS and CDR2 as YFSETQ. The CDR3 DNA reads TGCGCCAGCAGCTTGGAGTCAGAATCCTACAATGAGCAGTTCTTC. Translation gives CASSLESESYNEQFF.

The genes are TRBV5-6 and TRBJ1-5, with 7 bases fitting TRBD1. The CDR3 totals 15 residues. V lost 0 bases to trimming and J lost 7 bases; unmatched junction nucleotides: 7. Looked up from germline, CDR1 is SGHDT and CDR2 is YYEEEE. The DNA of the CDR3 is TGTGCCAGCAGCTTGGGATCGGCAGGGGGACAGCCCCAGCATTTT. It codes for CASSLGSAGGQPQHF.

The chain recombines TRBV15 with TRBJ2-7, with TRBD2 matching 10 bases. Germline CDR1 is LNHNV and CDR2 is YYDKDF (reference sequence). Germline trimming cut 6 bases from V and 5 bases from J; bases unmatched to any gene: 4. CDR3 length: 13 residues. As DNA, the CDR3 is TGTGCCACCAGGGAAGCGGGAGGGGACGAGCAGTACTTC. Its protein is CATREAGGDEQYF.

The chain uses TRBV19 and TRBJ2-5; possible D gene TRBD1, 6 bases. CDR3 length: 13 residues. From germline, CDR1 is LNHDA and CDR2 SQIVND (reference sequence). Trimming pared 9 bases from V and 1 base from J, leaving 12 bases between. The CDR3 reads CASTRDTQETQYF. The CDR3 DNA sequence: TGTGCCAGCACCCGGGACACCCAAGAGACCCAGTACTTC.

The CDR3 coding sequence is TGTGCCAGCAGTGAAAGGGGTACCTCTCCCCAGGCAGCTTTCTTT. Protein: CASSERGTSPQAAFF. V is TRBV6-1 and J is TRBJ1-1; D may be TRBD1 (5 bases). The germline V and J ends were trimmed by 2 bases and 10 bases, with 20 bases remaining between them. CDR3 length equals 15 residues. The V gene's germline CDR1 is MNHNS and CDR2 SASEGT.

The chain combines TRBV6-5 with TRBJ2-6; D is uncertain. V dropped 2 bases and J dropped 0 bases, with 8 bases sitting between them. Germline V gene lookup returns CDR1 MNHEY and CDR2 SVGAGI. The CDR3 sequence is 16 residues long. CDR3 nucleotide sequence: TGTGCCAGCAGTTACACTGGTAGCTCTGGGGCCAACGTCCTGACTTTC. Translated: CASSYTGSSGANVLTF.

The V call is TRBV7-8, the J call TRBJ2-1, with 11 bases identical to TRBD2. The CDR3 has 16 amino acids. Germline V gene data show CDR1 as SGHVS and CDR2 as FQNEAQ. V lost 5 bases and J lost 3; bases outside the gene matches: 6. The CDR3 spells CASSPLTSGDYNEQFF. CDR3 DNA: TGTGCCAGCAGCCCTCTGACTAGCGGGGACTACAATGAGCAGTTCTTC.

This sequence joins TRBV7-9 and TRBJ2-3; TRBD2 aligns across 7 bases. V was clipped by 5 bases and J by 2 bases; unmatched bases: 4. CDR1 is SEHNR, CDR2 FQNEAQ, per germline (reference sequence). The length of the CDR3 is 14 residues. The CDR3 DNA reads TGTGCCAGCAGCCGAGCGGGGTTCACAGATACGCAGTATTTT. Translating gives CASSRAGFTDTQYF.

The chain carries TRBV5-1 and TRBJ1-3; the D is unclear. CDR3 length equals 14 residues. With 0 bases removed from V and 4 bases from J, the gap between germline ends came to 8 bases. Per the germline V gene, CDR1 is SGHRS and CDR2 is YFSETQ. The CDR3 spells CASSLGLLGNTIYF. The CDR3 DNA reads TGCGCCAGCAGCTTGGGGCTTCTCGGAAACACCATATATTTT.

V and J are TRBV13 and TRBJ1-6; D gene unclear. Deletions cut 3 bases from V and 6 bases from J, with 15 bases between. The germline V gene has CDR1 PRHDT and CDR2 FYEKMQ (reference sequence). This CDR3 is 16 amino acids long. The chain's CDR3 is CASSLEAGVGNSPLHF. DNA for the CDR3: TGTGCCAGCAGCTTGGAGGCGGGCGTCGGTAATTCACCCCTCCACTTT.

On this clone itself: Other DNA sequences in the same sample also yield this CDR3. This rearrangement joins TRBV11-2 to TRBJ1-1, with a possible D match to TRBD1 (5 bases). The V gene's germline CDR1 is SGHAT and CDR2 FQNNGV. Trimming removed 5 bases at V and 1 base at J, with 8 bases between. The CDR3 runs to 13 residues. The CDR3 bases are TGTGCCAGCAGCAACGGACAGAACACTGAAGCTTTCTTT. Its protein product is CASSNGQNTEAFF.